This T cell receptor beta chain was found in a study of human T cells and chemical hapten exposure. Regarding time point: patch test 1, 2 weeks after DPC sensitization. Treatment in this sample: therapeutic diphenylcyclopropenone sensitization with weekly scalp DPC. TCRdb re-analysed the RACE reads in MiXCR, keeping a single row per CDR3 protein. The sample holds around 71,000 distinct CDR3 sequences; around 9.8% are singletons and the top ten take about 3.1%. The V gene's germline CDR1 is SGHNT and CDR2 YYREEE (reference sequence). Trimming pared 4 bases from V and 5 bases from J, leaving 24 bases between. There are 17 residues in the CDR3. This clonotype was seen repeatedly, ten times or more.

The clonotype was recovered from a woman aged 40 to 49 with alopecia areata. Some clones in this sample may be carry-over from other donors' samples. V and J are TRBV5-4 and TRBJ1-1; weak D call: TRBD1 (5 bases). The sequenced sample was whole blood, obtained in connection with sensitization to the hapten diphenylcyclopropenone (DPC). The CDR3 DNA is TGTGCCAGCAGCAACGACCGGGGGTCTTACTTGCGAACTGAAGCTTTCTTT. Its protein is CASSNDRGSYLRTEAFF.